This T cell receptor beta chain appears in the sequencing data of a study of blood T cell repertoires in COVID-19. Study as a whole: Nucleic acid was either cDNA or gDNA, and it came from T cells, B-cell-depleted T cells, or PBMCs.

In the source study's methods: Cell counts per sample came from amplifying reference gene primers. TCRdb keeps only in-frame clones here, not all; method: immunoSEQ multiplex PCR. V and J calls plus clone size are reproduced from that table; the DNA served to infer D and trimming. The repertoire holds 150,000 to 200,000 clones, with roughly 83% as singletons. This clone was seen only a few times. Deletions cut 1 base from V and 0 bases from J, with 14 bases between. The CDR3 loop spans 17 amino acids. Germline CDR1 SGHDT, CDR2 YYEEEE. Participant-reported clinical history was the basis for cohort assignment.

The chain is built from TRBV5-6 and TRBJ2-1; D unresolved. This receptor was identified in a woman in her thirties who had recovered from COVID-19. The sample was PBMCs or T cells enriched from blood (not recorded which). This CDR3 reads CASSLTLQVSSYNEQFF. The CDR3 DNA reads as TGTGCCAGCAGCTTGACCCTCCAGGTTAGCTCCTACAATGAGCAGTTCTTC.